These 27 T cell receptor beta chains were all obtained from the same sample, sequenced in a study of blood T cell repertoires in COVID-19. Profiled with immunoSEQ multiplex PCR; TCRdb holds only in-frame clones, not every one. The table records tens of thousands of clones, 60% to 85% of them present only once. Specimen: peripheral blood. All receptors come from a man between 65 and 85 years old with active or convalescent COVID-19.

The chain joins TRBV10-3 to TRBJ2-2; 7 bases line up with TRBD2. The CDR3 length is 16 residues. Unmatched junction bases numbered 1, after V lost 0 bases and J lost 0 bases. Per the germline V gene, CDR1 is ENHRY and CDR2 is SYGVKD. The DNA for the CDR3 is TGTGCCATCAGTGAGTCTCGGGGGGCGAACACCGGGGAGCTGTTTTTT. The encoded protein is CAISESRGANTGELFF.

CDR3 amino acids: CASSQDYRGGGNTIYF. The CDR3 bases are TGCGCCAGCAGCCAAGATTACAGGGGGGGCGGAAACACCATATATTTT. The chain joins TRBV4-1 to TRBJ1-3, with 8 positions matching TRBD1. Trimming at V came to 0 bases and at J to 4 bases, leaving 5 bases not matched to a gene. Germline V gene sequence: CDR1 MGHRA, CDR2 YSYEKL. This CDR3 is built from 16 residues.

The chain links TRBV2 to TRBJ2-7; a possible D gene is TRBD2 (6 bases). Germline assignment: CDR1 SNHLY and CDR2 FYNNEI. The CDR3 contains 14 residues. V lost 1 base and J 0 bases, leaving 7 bases between the germline ends. CDR3 nucleotide sequence: TGTGCCAGCAGTGAAGACGGGAGCTCCTACGAGCAGTACTTC. Protein: CASSEDGSSYEQYF. The variable domain in full, completed from reference TRBV2 and TRBJ2-7, reads EPEVTQTPSHQVTQMGQEVILRCVPISNHLYFYWYRQILGQKVEFLVSFYNNEISEKSEIFDDQFSVERPDGSNFTLKIRSTKLEDSAMYFCASSEDGSSYEQYFGPGTRLTVT.

The V call is TRBV28, the J call TRBJ2-7, with D uncertain. Germline V gene sequence: CDR1 MDHEN, CDR2 SYDVKM. Deletions cut 6 bases from V and 6 bases from J, with 15 bases between. This CDR3 is built from 13 residues. The CDR3 DNA is TGTGCCAGCAGGACTCGACTGGGTCGCGAGCAGTACTTC. Translation: CASRTRLGREQYF.

The V gene is TRBV28, the J gene TRBJ1-3; tentative D call: TRBD1 (6 bases). V dropped 5 bases and J dropped 8 bases, with 16 bases sitting between them. The CDR3 is made up of 14 amino acids. CDR1 and CDR2 from the germline V gene are MDHEN and SYDVKM. The CDR3 region has the DNA TGTGCCAGCAGTCCCACCTTCAGGGGAGACACCATATATTTT. This gives the protein CASSPTFRGDTIYF.

This clone was seen only a few times. J is TRBJ1-6 and V is TRBV3-1 (or the pseudogene TRBV3-2); 10 bases fit TRBD1. Unmatched junction bases numbered 2, after V lost 8 bases and J lost 7 bases. The germline V gene has CDR1 LGHDT and CDR2 YNNKEL (reference sequence). The CDR3 covers 13 residues. The CDR3 DNA reads as TGTGCCAGCCAGGGACAGGGGAATTCACCCCTCCACTTT. This sequence encodes CASQGQGNSPLHF.

The rearrangement links TRBV7-2 to TRBJ1-2; no reliable D call. The germline V gene encodes CDR1 SGHTA and CDR2 FQGNSA. The CDR3 totals 14 residues. V was shortened by 0 bases and J by 4 bases, with 9 bases between the two germline ends. The CDR3 DNA sequence: TGTGCCAGCAGCTTAGCGGCCAGTTTCTATGGCTACACCTTC. Its protein product is CASSLAASFYGYTF.

The CDR3: CASSDGLSYEQYF. As DNA, the CDR3 is TGTGCCAGCAGTGACGGACTCTCCTACGAGCAGTACTTC. The chain joins TRBV2 to TRBJ2-7; D perhaps matches TRBD2 (5 bases). The CDR3 consists of 13 residues. V was clipped by 3 bases and J by 0 bases, with 6 bases between them. From germline, CDR1 is SNHLY and CDR2 FYNNEI.

The chain couples TRBV2 to TRBJ1-4; TRBD1 matches at 8 bases. Trimming cost V 5 bases and J 7 bases; bases outside gene matches: 6. CDR1 is SNHLY and CDR2 is FYNNEI in the germline V gene. CDR3 length: 14 residues. The CDR3 nucleotides are TGTGCCAGCAGTCCCGGACAGGGTTTTGAAAAACTGTTTTTT. This codes for CASSPGQGFEKLFF.

The rearrangement uses TRBV28 and TRBJ1-3; TRBD1 agrees at 9 bases. The CDR3 length is 16 residues. Trimming took 4 bases from V and 1 from J; bases not matched to a gene: 5. Germline lookup yields CDR1 MDHEN and CDR2 SYDVKM. The CDR3 sequence: CASSSEGTGSGNTIYF. CDR3 coding DNA: TGTGCCAGCAGTTCTGAGGGGACAGGGTCTGGAAACACCATATATTTT.

This clone was found once. The V call is TRBV6-4, the J call TRBJ1-2; possibly TRBD1 for D (5 bases). Between the trimmed V and J ends, which lost 9 bases and 3 bases, there was a span of 14 bases. Germline V gene data show CDR1 as MRHNA and CDR2 as SNTAGT. The CDR3 has 13 residues. CDR3: CARGEDEDYGYTF. CDR3 nucleotides: TGTGCCAGAGGGGAGGATGAGGACTATGGCTACACCTTC.

V gene TRBV24-1 combines with J gene TRBJ2-5, with D uncertain. Looked up from germline, CDR1 is KGHDR and CDR2 is SFDVKD. The CDR3 loop spans 13 amino acids. Trimming took 5 bases from V and 5 from J, leaving 11 bases between them. The CDR3: CATSARSQETQYF. The CDR3 DNA sequence: TGTGCCACCAGTGCCCGGTCACAGGAGACCCAGTACTTC.

This clone was counted a few times. This chain joins TRBV5-4 and TRBJ2-2; 15 nucleotides agree with TRBD2. Germline CDR1 SGHNT, CDR2 YYREEE (reference sequence). V dropped 7 bases and J dropped 1; count of bases not matched to a gene: 5. There are 17 residues in the CDR3. The CDR3 sequence: CASRPGLAGGNTGELFF. As DNA, the CDR3 is TGTGCCAGCCGGCCGGGACTAGCGGGGGGGAACACCGGGGAGCTGTTTTTT.

This sequence joins TRBV4-1 and TRBJ2-3; 15 positions match TRBD2. The germline gives CDR1 MGHRA, CDR2 YSYEKL. Unmatched junction bases numbered 9, after V lost 10 bases and J lost 4 bases. The CDR3 has 16 amino acids. Here the CDR3 DNA reads TGCGCCACCGGACTAGCGGGGGGGCCTAGCCCAGATACGCAGTATTTT. This encodes CATGLAGGPSPDTQYF.

The chain is built from TRBV4-1 and TRBJ1-5; a weak D match, TRBD1 (5 bases). This CDR3 contains 16 residues. The V and J ends lost 11 bases and 2 bases respectively, with 22 bases between them. Germline CDR1 MGHRA, CDR2 YSYEKL. CDR3 sequence reads: CAPSQLGGGGNQPQHF. The CDR3 DNA sequence: TGCGCCCCCAGCCAACTCGGGGGTGGTGGCAATCAGCCCCAGCATTTT.

The gene calls are TRBV18 and TRBJ1-1; D not certain. V dropped 5 bases and J dropped 1 base, with 8 bases sitting between them. This CDR3 comprises 13 residues. Germline loops: CDR1 KGHSH, CDR2 LQKENI. CDR3 region: CASSGGQNTEAFF. Here the CDR3 DNA reads TGTGCCAGCTCAGGCGGTCAGAACACTGAAGCTTTCTTT.

This chain's CDR3 is CASSLAPGLQETQYF. CDR3 DNA sequence: TGCGCCAGCAGCTTGGCCCCAGGGCTCCAAGAGACCCAGTACTTC. The V call is TRBV5-1, the J call TRBJ2-5; perhaps TRBD1 as D (5 bases). This CDR3 is built from 15 residues. The V gene lost 0 bases and the J gene lost 1 base, with 10 bases spanning the gap. In germline, CDR1 is SGHRS, CDR2 YFSETQ.

The chain carries TRBV5-1 and TRBJ1-5; D not resolved. V was clipped by 4 bases and J by 4 bases, with 12 bases between them. Germline V CDR1 and CDR2: SGHRS, YFSETQ. The CDR3 loop spans 14 amino acids. CDR3 DNA sequence: TGCGCCAGCAGCCCCGAGGGCGGAAATCAGCCCCAGCATTTT. Amino acids: CASSPEGGNQPQHF.

This chain connects TRBV6-5 to TRBJ1-1; D gene ambiguous. The CDR3 has 11 amino acids. Trimming took off 6 bases at V and 3 bases at J, with 5 bases between the two ends. Germline loops: CDR1 MNHEY, CDR2 SVGAGI. The CDR3 region has the DNA TGTGCCAGCAGAGAGTACACTGAAGCTTTCTTT. This codes for CASREYTEAFF.

The genes are TRBV5-1 and TRBJ2-3; TRBD2 agrees at 9 bases. The CDR3 runs 13 residues. Germline values: CDR1 SGHRS, CDR2 YFSETQ. With V trimmed by 5 bases and J by 6 bases, 4 bases remained unmatched. The CDR3 protein is CASSRGGADTQYF. As DNA, the CDR3 is TGCGCCAGCAGTCGCGGGGGGGCCGATACGCAGTATTTT.

The rearrangement uses TRBV2 and TRBJ2-1, with D uncertain. The V and J ends lost 6 bases and 4 bases respectively, with 4 bases between them. Germline loops: CDR1 SNHLY, CDR2 FYNNEI. The CDR3 spans 11 residues. For the CDR3, the DNA is TGTGCCAGCAGCCCTTACAATGAGCAGTTCTTC. Translating gives CASSPYNEQFF. Supplemented by reference TRBV2 and TRBJ2-1, the full variable domain reads EPEVTQTPSHQVTQMGQEVILRCVPISNHLYFYWYRQILGQKVEFLVSFYNNEISEKSEIFDDQFSVERPDGSNFTLKIRSTKLEDSAMYFCASSPYNEQFFGPGTRLTVL.

This chain connects TRBV12-3 or TRBV12-4 to TRBJ2-1, with TRBD2 as a possible D gene (6 bases). V dropped 1 base and J dropped 9 bases, with 10 bases sitting between them. The CDR3 runs 13 residues. The CDR3 sequence: CASSLGEVGEQFF. DNA of the CDR3: TGTGCCAGCAGTTTAGGGGAGGTTGGTGAGCAGTTCTTC.

The rearrangement joins TRBV28 to TRBJ1-6, with a tentative D call TRBD1 (5 bases). Germline CDR1 MDHEN, CDR2 SYDVKM. Trimming left V 5 bases short and J 6 bases short, with 14 bases between. CDR3 length: 15 amino acids. The CDR3 DNA reads as TGTGCCAGCAGTCAGGCGAGGGGAGGTAATTCACCCCTCCACTTT. Its protein is CASSQARGGNSPLHF.

The genes are TRBV12-3 or TRBV12-4 and TRBJ1-2, with 9 bases that match TRBD1. Losses at the gene ends were 6 bases for V and 7 bases for J; bases not matched to a gene: 0. CDR3 length: 11 amino acids. The DNA for the CDR3 is TGTGCCAGCAGGGACAGGGGTGGCTACACCTTC. As protein: CASRDRGGYTF.

The chain carries TRBV23-1 and TRBJ2-7, with D possibly TRBD2 on 5 matching bases. TRBV23-1 is designated an ORF whose function remains uncertain. The CDR3 extends over 15 amino acids. The germline V and J ends were trimmed by 6 bases and 2 bases, with 17 bases remaining between them. The CDR3 DNA is TGCGCCAGCAGCCCGGAGTGGCGGGTCGCCTACGAGCAGTACTTC. This sequence encodes CASSPEWRVAYEQYF.

The V call is TRBV28, the J call TRBJ1-1; the match to TRBD1 covers 8 bases. The germline V gene encodes CDR1 MDHEN and CDR2 SYDVKM. The V and J ends lost 2 bases and 5 bases, in that order; junction bases with no gene match: 7. CDR3 size: 15 residues. CDR3 bases: TGTGCCAGCAGTTTAGTTGGCAGGGGGCTTACTGAAGCTTTCTTT. It is translated as CASSLVGRGLTEAFF.

This rearrangement joins TRBV7-6 to TRBJ2-6, with D perhaps matching TRBD1 (6 bases). The CDR3 runs to 15 residues. CDR1 and CDR2 from the germline V gene are SGHVS and FNYEAQ. Trimming stripped 5 bases from V and 1 base from J, with 9 bases between. This chain's CDR3 is CASSIQGSGANVLTF. As DNA, the CDR3 is TGTGCCAGCAGCATACAGGGATCTGGGGCCAACGTCCTGACTTTC.